The 18 T cell receptor beta chains given below trace back to one sample, sequenced in a study of PD-1 blockade in mismatch repair-deficient tumors. Generated by immunoSEQ multiplex PCR, the TCRdb table keeps only in-frame clones and is missing some. The repertoire consists of some 110,000 clones, with around three quarters occurring once and the leading ten covering approximately 5%. The source was peripheral blood, collected around 60 weeks after starting pembrolizumab. The receptors stem from an adult with mismatch repair-deficient cancer.

The sample holds one count of this clone. The V and J genes are TRBV7-2 and TRBJ2-4, with D perhaps matching TRBD1 (5 bases). CDR1 and CDR2 from the germline V gene are SGHTA and FQGNSA. The CDR3 spans 14 residues. Trimming took 5 bases from V and 7 from J, leaving 15 bases between them. The CDR3 DNA is TGTGCCAGCAGCCCAGATGGGGCCACGAACATTCAGTACTTC. This translates into CASSPDGATNIQYF. Combining the CDR3 with reference TRBV7-2 and TRBJ2-4 gives the whole variable domain GAGVSQSPSNKVTEKGKDVELRCDPISGHTALYWYRQSLGQGLEFLIYFQGNSAPDKSGLPSDRFSAERTGGSVSTLTIQRTQQEDSAVYLCASSPDGATNIQYFGAGTRLSVL.

This chain joins TRBV11-2 and TRBJ2-3; D gene ambiguous. CDR1 is SGHAT and CDR2 is FQNNGV in the germline V gene. CDR3 length: 17 residues. The V gene lost 3 bases and the J gene lost 1 base, with 17 bases spanning the gap. CDR3 amino acids: CASSFSLTLPRTDTQYF. The CDR3 nucleotides are TGTGCCAGCAGCTTTTCCCTCACGTTACCCCGCACAGATACGCAGTATTTT.

The chain recombines TRBV18 with TRBJ2-3; D might be TRBD1 or TRBD2, each matching 6 bases. Trimming left V 6 bases short and J 1 base short, with 17 bases between. Germline V gene sequence: CDR1 KGHSH, CDR2 LQKENI. The CDR3 is 16 residues long. CDR3: CASSRLGGSGTDTQYF. For the CDR3, the DNA is TGTGCCAGCTCCCGGTTGGGGGGCTCGGGCACAGATACGCAGTATTTT.

This chain uses TRBV19 with TRBJ1-2; D is ambiguous. V lost 5 bases and J lost 4, with 23 bases in between. The germline CDR1 and CDR2 sequences are LNHDA and SQIVND (reference sequence). The CDR3 runs 17 residues. This CDR3 reads CASSPLEGHNLPYGYTF. The CDR3, as DNA: TGTGCCAGTAGTCCCTTGGAAGGGCACAACCTCCCCTATGGCTACACCTTC.

The chain combines TRBV5-5 with TRBJ2-5, with 11 nucleotides matching TRBD1. CDR1 and CDR2 (germline): SGHKS, YYEKEE (reference sequence). CDR3 size: 16 residues. V shed 0 bases and J 5 bases; nucleotides not matched to a gene: 6. CDR3 amino acids: CASSLVWDRGYETQYF. As DNA, the CDR3 is TGTGCCAGCAGCTTGGTTTGGGACAGGGGGTACGAGACCCAGTACTTC.

CDR3 sequence (DNA): TGTGCCAGCAGCTTGGGCACTGAAGCTTTCTTT. It yields the protein CASSLGTEAFF. The V call is TRBV5-4, the J call TRBJ1-1; the D is unclear. CDR3 size: 11 residues. The ends were cut back, 0 bases at V and 4 bases at J, with 1 base in the middle. CDR1 is SGHNT, CDR2 YYREEE, per germline (reference sequence).

The gene calls are TRBV5-3 and TRBJ1-5; 7 bases map to TRBD1. TRBV5-3 is noted as an ORF with a role that remains uncertain. This CDR3 comprises 19 residues. V shed 4 bases and J 0 bases; nucleotides not matched to a gene: 16. The CDR3, as DNA: TGTGCCAGAAGCACGCCGTTGACAGGGAGCCCTTATAGCAATCAGCCCCAGCATTTT. Its protein product is CARSTPLTGSPYSNQPQHF.

V usage is TRBV7-9 and J usage is TRBJ2-3; unclear D gene. The length of the CDR3 is 11 residues. Germline values: CDR1 SEHNR, CDR2 FQNEAQ (reference sequence). Trimming cost V 6 bases and J 3 bases, with 4 bases left between them. CDR3 bases: TGTGCCAGCAGACAGACAGATACGCAGTATTTT. Translated, it gives CASRQTDTQYF.

The J gene is TRBJ2-5, the V gene TRBV5-8; a possible D gene is TRBD1 (6 bases). Per germline, CDR1 SGHTS and CDR2 YDEGEE. Trimming removed 0 bases from V and 4 bases from J, with 13 bases in between. CDR3 length: 15 amino acids. The CDR3 here is CASSLESGTRETQYF. DNA for the CDR3: TGTGCCAGCAGCTTGGAGTCAGGGACACGAGAGACCCAGTACTTC.

V usage is TRBV4-2 and J usage is TRBJ2-7; D may be TRBD2 (5 bases). CDR1 and CDR2 (germline): LGHNA, YNFKEQ. V shed 0 bases and J shed 1 base, with 10 bases lying between them. This CDR3 region has 15 residues. The CDR3 loop reads CASSQELASSYEQYF. CDR3 nucleotide sequence: TGTGCCAGCAGCCAAGAATTAGCGTCGTCCTACGAGCAGTACTTC.

This chain links TRBV27 with TRBJ1-5; D ambiguous. The CDR3 covers 15 residues. Germline V gives CDR1 MNHEY, CDR2 SMNVEV (reference sequence). Trimming cost V 1 base and J 3 bases, with 10 bases left between them. Written as DNA, the CDR3 is TGTGCCAGCAGTTTATACCGTTCGGCCAATCAGCCCCAGCATTTT. Translated, it gives CASSLYRSANQPQHF.

The chain combines TRBV27 with TRBJ2-3, with D unclear. The CDR3 length is 12 residues. In germline, CDR1 is MNHEY, CDR2 SMNVEV (reference sequence). V lost 1 base and J lost 6, with 5 bases in between. CDR3 bases: TGTGCCAGCAGTTTATATGGCGATACGCAGTATTTT. This codes for CASSLYGDTQYF.

The J gene is TRBJ2-7, the V gene TRBV11-2; 7 positions match TRBD1. With V trimmed by 3 bases and J by 2 bases, 7 bases remained unmatched. Germline CDR1 SGHAT, CDR2 FQNNGV. CDR3 size: 15 residues. CDR3 nucleotide sequence: TGTGCCAGCAGCTTTGACAGGGTAATAACCTACGAGCAGTACTTC. Residues: CASSFDRVITYEQYF.

The chain combines TRBV30 with TRBJ1-4; D call uncertain. The CDR3 runs to 12 residues. The germline CDR1 and CDR2 sequences are GTSNPN and SVGIG (reference sequence). V lost 3 bases and J 4 bases, leaving 6 bases between the germline ends. The CDR3 DNA sequence: TGTGCCTGGAGGAAGGGTAATGAAAAACTGTTTTTT. Encoded protein: CAWRKGNEKLFF. Full variable domain (rest looked up from reference TRBV30 and TRBJ1-4): SQTIHQWPATLVQPVGSPLSLECTVEGTSNPNLYWYRQAAGRGLQLLFYSVGIGQISSEVPQNLSASRPQDRQFILSSKKLLLSDSGFYLCAWRKGNEKLFFGSGTQLSVL.

The chain recombines TRBV29-1 with TRBJ1-1, with a weak D call TRBD1 (6 bases). Looked up from germline, CDR1 is SQVTM and CDR2 is ANQGSEA. CDR3 length: 13 amino acids. V lost 6 bases and J 4 bases, leaving 15 bases between the germline ends. The CDR3 nucleotides read TGCAGCGTCCGACCACAGGGAAGCACTGAAGCTTTCTTT. This codes for CSVRPQGSTEAFF. Together with reference TRBV29-1 and TRBJ1-1, the CDR3 gives the full variable domain: SAVISQKPSRDICQRGTSLTIQCQVDSQVTMMFWYRQQPGQSLTLIATANQGSEATYESGFVIDKFPISRPNLTFSTLTVSNMSPEDSSIYLCSVRPQGSTEAFFGQGTRLTVV.

V and J are TRBV6-1 and TRBJ2-1; D is unclear. Looked up from germline, CDR1 is MNHNS and CDR2 is SASEGT. V shed 4 bases and J shed 9 bases, with 19 bases lying between them. This CDR3 is 15 amino acids long. The CDR3 is CASSGVGSEVGEQFF. CDR3 DNA: TGTGCCAGCAGTGGGGTGGGATCGGAAGTAGGTGAGCAGTTCTTC.

CDR3 DNA: TGTGCCAGCAGTTACTCGAGAGGGGTTTACAATCAGCCCCAGCATTTT. Translation gives CASSYSRGVYNQPQHF. The rearrangement joins TRBV6-6 to TRBJ1-5; weak D call: TRBD1 (5 bases). Deletions cut 0 bases from V and 3 bases from J, with 12 bases between. From germline, CDR1 is MNHNY and CDR2 SVGAGI (reference sequence). CDR3 length: 16 residues.

The chain links TRBV11-2 to TRBJ2-7; 8 positions match TRBD2. CDR3 size: 15 residues. The germline V gene encodes CDR1 SGHAT and CDR2 FQNNGV. Unmatched junction bases numbered 6, after V lost 5 bases and J lost 0 bases. Here the CDR3 reads CASSVAGFNSYEQYF. CDR3 nucleotide sequence: TGTGCCAGCAGCGTAGCGGGGTTCAACTCCTACGAGCAGTACTTC.